The T cell receptor (beta chain) described here comes from a study of shared clonotypes between healthy human individuals. General study findings and limits: Non-shared clonotypes showed lower generation probabilities than clonotypes common to all four donors.

Genomic DNA belonging to each subset was distributed in equal measure over several immunoSEQ plates. Sequenced by immunoSEQ multiplex PCR; TCRdb stores in-frame clones only, minus some. The sample holds some 1 million clones; approximately 76% are singletons and the top ten take approximately 1.5%. A note on this clone: The target antigen is unknown.

There are 16 residues in the CDR3. Trimming left V 3 bases short and J 2 bases short, with 16 bases between. The germline V gene encodes CDR1 SGHRS and CDR2 YFSETQ. This TCR was sampled from a man aged 18-30 years in good health. This chain uses TRBV5-1 with TRBJ2-3; D uncertain. Material: memory CD4+ T cells sorted from blood. Noted subset: CD45RA-negative fraction. CDR3 nucleotides: TGCGCCAGCAGCTCCAGCGCCCATCCATCCACAGATACGCAGTATTTT. Its protein product is CASSSSAHPSTDTQYF.